This T cell receptor (beta chain) was captured by sequencing in a study of cytomegalovirus exposure and HLA in healthy donors. PCR primers comprised 60 Vbeta and 13 Jbeta primers. Data came from immunoSEQ multiplex PCR; TCRdb stores just in-frame clones and leaves some out. The sample shows more than 85,000 clones, 60% to 80% of them seen only once. V was shortened by 4 bases and J by 1 base, with 5 bases between the two germline ends. CDR1 SNHLY and CDR2 FYNNEI come from the germline V gene. This CDR3 has 14 residues. This receptor was taken from a woman in her 30s in good health and CMV-seronegative. The chain employs TRBV2 and TRBJ2-6; D gene unclear. Sample: PBMCs. The CDR3 spells CASSVSSGANVLTF. The CDR3, as DNA: TGTGCCAGCAGTGTCAGTTCTGGGGCCAACGTCCTGACTTTC.